Listed here are 30 T cell receptor beta chains from one sample, sequenced in a study of cytomegalovirus exposure and HLA in healthy donors. Primers included in the PCR were 60 Vbeta and 13 Jbeta primers. Sequenced by immunoSEQ multiplex PCR; TCRdb stores in-frame clones only, minus some. Found here are 200,000 to 250,000 clones, over 80% of them singletons; the top ten hold 4.5% to 6%. The sequencing sample was made of PBMCs. These receptors were taken from a woman between 35 and 50 years old in good health and CMV-seropositive.

V gene TRBV7-9 combines with J gene TRBJ1-1; 9 bases align to TRBD1. Germline loops: CDR1 SEHNR, CDR2 FQNEAQ (reference sequence). V was pared by 5 bases and J by 0 bases, with 16 bases of the junction left unmatched. There are 19 residues in the CDR3. In DNA, the CDR3 is TGTGCCAGCAGCCGTTTAGGCTACAACAGGGGGCCCATGAACACTGAAGCTTTCTTT. This codes for CASSRLGYNRGPMNTEAFF.

The V call is TRBV4-2, the J call TRBJ2-7; tentative D call: TRBD1 (6 bases). V was trimmed by 0 bases and J by 1 base, leaving 16 bases between them. Germline values: CDR1 LGHNA, CDR2 YNFKEQ. This CDR3 contains 17 residues. CDR3 sequence (DNA): TGTGCCAGCAGCCAAGACCTCTTACAGGGAAGTTCCTACGAGCAGTACTTC. It encodes CASSQDLLQGSSYEQYF.

V is TRBV6-1 and J is TRBJ2-3, with 12 bases identical to TRBD2. V was pared by 3 bases and J by 3 bases, with 10 bases of the junction left unmatched. CDR3 size: 18 residues. The germline V gene has CDR1 MNHNS and CDR2 SASEGT. CDR3 sequence (DNA): TGTGCCAGCAGTGAGACGGGGCTAGCGGGGGGGCGTACAGATACGCAGTATTTT. Protein: CASSETGLAGGRTDTQYF.

DNA of the CDR3: TGTGCCAGCAGTTATCGGACTAGCGGGAATGTCGAGCAGTACTTC. Protein: CASSYRTSGNVEQYF. V gene TRBV7-2 combines with J gene TRBJ2-7; 12 bases align to TRBD2. The CDR3 is 15 amino acids. Germline V gene data show CDR1 as SGHTA and CDR2 as FQGNSA. J lost 6 bases, V lost 6 bases, and 9 bases had no gene match.

This sequence joins TRBV5-6 and TRBJ1-2, with 7 bases that match TRBD1. After removal of 3 bases from V and 5 bases from J, the junction contained 10 bases not matched to a gene. CDR3 size: 15 residues. CDR1 and CDR2 from the germline V gene are SGHDT and YYEEEE. CDR3 sequence (DNA): TGTGCCAGCAGCTCGCAGACAGGGACTTGGTATGGCTACACCTTC. Encoded protein: CASSSQTGTWYGYTF.

This clone came up once. The chain uses TRBV7-9 and TRBJ1-1; D is unresolved. Per germline, CDR1 SEHNR and CDR2 FQNEAQ (reference sequence). V was cut by 10 bases and J by 7 bases, with 16 bases left in between. CDR3 length: 12 residues. The CDR3 protein is CAIPQAGSEAFF. CDR3 coding DNA: TGTGCCATACCCCAAGCGGGAAGTGAAGCTTTCTTT.

The chain carries TRBV18 and TRBJ2-1, with D possibly TRBD2 on 5 matching bases. Germline values: CDR1 KGHSH, CDR2 LQKENI. The CDR3 is 12 amino acids. The V and J ends lost 3 bases and 7 bases respectively, with 7 bases between them. The CDR3 sequence: CASSPGENEQFF. In DNA, the CDR3 is TGTGCCAGCTCACCCGGGGAGAATGAGCAGTTCTTC.

The rearrangement joins TRBV5-1 to TRBJ2-5, with a weak D call TRBD1 (6 bases). Germline CDR1 is SGHRS and CDR2 is YFSETQ. The CDR3 sequence is 15 residues long. V gave up 5 bases and J gave up 5 bases, with 19 bases separating them. This CDR3 reads CASRLKWTEKETQYF. CDR3 sequence (DNA): TGCGCCAGCAGACTGAAATGGACAGAGAAGGAGACCCAGTACTTC.

The chain joins TRBV9 to TRBJ2-1, with 10 positions matching TRBD2. Germline values: CDR1 SGDLS, CDR2 YYNGEE. The CDR3 totals 15 residues. V lost 4 bases, J lost 3 bases, and 4 bases stayed unmatched. The CDR3 protein is CASSSSGSHYNEQFF. CDR3 coding DNA: TGTGCCAGCAGCTCTAGCGGGAGCCACTACAATGAGCAGTTCTTC.

The chain is built from TRBV5-4 and TRBJ2-3; D might be TRBD2 (5 bases). The CDR3 is made up of 16 amino acids. Trimming shortened V by 0 bases and J by 1 base, and 12 bases separated the two germline ends. The germline V gene encodes CDR1 SGHNT and CDR2 YYREEE (reference sequence). DNA of the CDR3: TGTGCCAGCAGCTTGGGTCCTAGCCGTCGCACAGATACGCAGTATTTT. Translated: CASSLGPSRRTDTQYF.

CDR3 coding DNA: TGTGCCAGCAGTTTCAGGCAGGGGCTAGGAGGTACGCAGTATTTT. Translated: CASSFRQGLGGTQYF. The genes are TRBV28 and TRBJ2-3; D is possibly TRBD1 (6 bases). Trimming shortened V by 3 bases and J by 8 bases, and 18 bases separated the two germline ends. This CDR3 is 15 amino acids long. CDR1 MDHEN and CDR2 SYDVKM come from the germline V gene.

J is TRBJ2-5 and V is TRBV9; perhaps TRBD2 as D (5 bases). Germline values: CDR1 SGDLS, CDR2 YYNGEE. The CDR3 has 14 amino acids. V shed 3 bases and J shed 4 bases, with 13 bases lying between them. The CDR3, as DNA: TGTGCCAGCAGCGGGCTGGAGGCAGCAGAGACCCAGTACTTC. It encodes CASSGLEAAETQYF.

The chain is built from TRBV7-8 and TRBJ2-3; 10 bases match TRBD2. The length of the CDR3 is 17 residues. Losses at the gene ends were 5 bases for V and 1 base for J; bases not matched to a gene: 9. Germline CDR1 SGHVS, CDR2 FQNEAQ. CDR3: CASSPQRAGGRTDTQYF. CDR3 DNA: TGTGCCAGCAGCCCCCAGAGAGCGGGAGGGCGCACAGATACGCAGTATTTT.

The rearrangement joins TRBV11-2 to TRBJ2-7; TRBD1 matches at 7 bases. V gave up 5 bases and J gave up 2 bases; unmatched junction bases: 9. CDR3 length equals 15 residues. Germline CDR1 and CDR2: SGHAT and FQNNGV. CDR3 DNA: TGTGCCAGCAGCCCGACGAGACAGGGCACCTACGAGCAGTACTTC. Residues: CASSPTRQGTYEQYF.

J is TRBJ2-5 and V is TRBV19, with TRBD1 as a possible D gene (5 bases). The last part of the DNA fits TRBJ2-7 better; the J call may be wrong. CDR1 is LNHDA, CDR2 SQIVND, per germline (reference sequence). The length of the CDR3 is 12 residues. For the CDR3, the DNA is TGTGCCAGTAGTATTCAGGGCGACGAGCAGTACTTC. As protein: CASSIQGDEQYF.

The gene calls are TRBV11-2 and TRBJ2-7, with TRBD2 identical over 7 bases. CDR1 and CDR2 from the germline V gene are SGHAT and FQNNGV. V shed 0 bases, J shed 6 bases, and the junction held 5 bases outside the gene matches. The CDR3 is 14 residues long. The DNA for the CDR3 is TGTGCCAGCAGCTTAGAGTGGGACTACACCGAGCAGTACTTC. Its protein is CASSLEWDYTEQYF.

The chain has TRBV6-5 and TRBJ1-2; the D is unclear. CDR3 length: 11 residues. The germline CDR1 and CDR2 sequences are MNHEY and SVGAGI. Trimming removed 6 bases from V and 5 bases from J, with 7 bases in between. The CDR3 DNA reads as TGTGCCAGCAGGTCGGGGTATGGCTACACCTTC. This translates into CASRSGYGYTF.

The V and J genes are TRBV7-2 and TRBJ1-1, with D perhaps matching TRBD1 (6 bases). The CDR3 length is 13 residues. Trimming removed 5 bases at V and 3 bases at J, with 10 bases between. The germline gives CDR1 SGHTA, CDR2 FQGNSA. CDR3 in DNA: TGTGCCAGCAGCACAACAGGGTACACTGAAGCTTTCTTT. The encoded protein is CASSTTGYTEAFF.

The CDR3 loop reads CAWKRERGRYGYTF. The CDR3 DNA reads as TGTGCCTGGAAGAGGGAAAGAGGGCGATATGGCTACACCTTC. This chain uses TRBV30 with TRBJ1-2; no definite D call. Trimming left V 4 bases short and J 5 bases short, with 17 bases between. The CDR3 consists of 14 residues. Germline CDR1 is GTSNPN and CDR2 is SVGIG (reference sequence).

The chain joins TRBV11-3 to TRBJ2-1, with a weak D call TRBD1 (6 bases). Germline V gives CDR1 SGHNT, CDR2 YENEEA. The CDR3 is made up of 15 amino acids. V lost 5 bases and J lost 6, with 17 bases in between. In nucleotides, the CDR3 is TGTGCCAGCAGCCTATTTCCACAGGGATTCAATGAGCAGTTCTTC. Translated, it gives CASSLFPQGFNEQFF.

This rearrangement joins TRBV5-1 to TRBJ2-2, with D maybe TRBD2 (7 bases). Germline CDR1 SGHRS, CDR2 YFSETQ. The CDR3 runs 14 residues. Trimming shortened V by 5 bases and J by 4 bases, and 12 bases separated the two germline ends. The DNA for the CDR3 is TGCGCCAGCAGAGAGGGGGGGCTCACCGGGGAGCTGTTTTTT. It yields the protein CASREGGLTGELFF.

This clone was counted between two and nine times. The rearrangement uses TRBV11-3 and TRBJ2-1, with 8 bases that match TRBD2. This CDR3 is 16 amino acids long. The J segment lost 6 bases and the V segment lost 5 bases, leaving 12 bases of the junction unmatched. Germline V gene lookup returns CDR1 SGHNT and CDR2 YENEEA. The CDR3: CASSGRSGGRGNEQFF. CDR3 bases: TGTGCCAGCAGCGGACGATCGGGGGGGCGGGGCAATGAGCAGTTCTTC.

The V gene is TRBV30, the J gene TRBJ2-1, with TRBD1 matching 8 bases. V dropped 0 bases and J dropped 6; count of bases not matched to a gene: 7. Germline lookup yields CDR1 GTSNPN and CDR2 SVGIG (reference sequence). This CDR3 is built from 15 residues. The CDR3 region has the DNA TGTGCCTGGAGTGTACATGGGACAGGTCGCAATGAGCAGTTCTTC. This gives the protein CAWSVHGTGRNEQFF.

The gene calls are TRBV10-3 and TRBJ2-7; weak D call: TRBD1 (6 bases). CDR3 size: 12 residues. The V end was cut by 8 bases, the J end by 3 bases, with 11 bases between. Per the germline V gene, CDR1 is ENHRY and CDR2 is SYGVKD. CDR3 in DNA: TGTGCCATCTCACCAGGGGTCTACGAGCAGTACTTC. Protein product: CAISPGVYEQYF.

This chain connects TRBV19 to TRBJ1-3; D uncertain. V gave up 6 bases and J gave up 4 bases, with 22 bases separating them. The CDR3 has 17 residues. Germline CDR1 LNHDA, CDR2 SQIVND (reference sequence). The CDR3 DNA sequence: TGTGCCAGTAGGATCGGTGGATCCCCCTCGGGAGGAAACACCATATATTTT. It translates to CASRIGGSPSGGNTIYF.

V gene TRBV7-3 combines with J gene TRBJ2-1; maybe TRBD2 (5 bases). Germline V gene data show CDR1 as SGHTA and CDR2 as FQGTGA. V shed 2 bases and J shed 10 bases, with 18 bases lying between them. The CDR3 is 15 residues long. The CDR3 here is CASSLLWGEREEQFF. DNA for the CDR3: TGTGCCAGCAGCTTACTGTGGGGAGAGAGGGAAGAGCAGTTCTTC.

V is TRBV11-3 and J is TRBJ1-2; 10 nucleotides match TRBD1. The V and J ends lost 3 bases and 8 bases, in that order; junction bases with no gene match: 6. The CDR3 extends over 14 amino acids. Germline assignment: CDR1 SGHNT and CDR2 YENEEA. DNA for the CDR3: TGTGCCAGCAGCTTCGACAGGGGGCGGTTAGGCTACACCTTC. It is translated as CASSFDRGRLGYTF. The variable domain in full, with the rest retrieved from reference TRBV11-3 and TRBJ1-2, is EAGVVQSPRYKIIEKKQPVAFWCNPISGHNTLYWYLQNLGQGPELLIRYENEEAVDDSQLPKDRFSAERLKGVDSTLKIQPAELGDSAVYLCASSFDRGRLGYTFGSGTRLTVV.

The V gene is TRBV10-3, the J gene TRBJ2-1; D perhaps matches TRBD2 (6 bases). Germline V gene lookup returns CDR1 ENHRY and CDR2 SYGVKD. The V end was cut by 3 bases, the J end by 3 bases, with 9 bases between. The CDR3 length is 14 residues. In nucleotides, the CDR3 is TGTGCCATCAGTGATGTGGACTACTACAATGAGCAGTTCTTC. Its protein is CAISDVDYYNEQFF.

V gene TRBV7-2 combines with J gene TRBJ1-2; D is uncertain. This CDR3 is built from 14 residues. CDR1 is SGHTA and CDR2 is FQGNSA in the germline V gene. V lost 5 bases and J 3 bases, leaving 13 bases between the germline ends. The CDR3 sequence: CASSRGSTDYGYTF. CDR3 coding DNA: TGTGCCAGCAGCCGAGGTAGTACCGACTATGGCTACACCTTC. Drawing the rest from reference TRBV7-2 and TRBJ1-2, the complete variable domain is GAGVSQSPSNKVTEKGKDVELRCDPISGHTALYWYRQSLGQGLEFLIYFQGNSAPDKSGLPSDRFSAERTGGSVSTLTIQRTQQEDSAVYLCASSRGSTDYGYTFGSGTRLTVV.

This chain joins TRBV10-1 and TRBJ2-2; weak D call: TRBD1 (5 bases). CDR1 and CDR2 (germline): WNHNN, SYGVQD (reference sequence). CDR3 size: 14 residues. Trimming stripped 3 bases from V and 3 bases from J, with 8 bases between. The CDR3 DNA is TGCGCCAGCAGTGATCAGGGTTACACCGGGGAGCTGTTTTTT. Encoded protein: CASSDQGYTGELFF.